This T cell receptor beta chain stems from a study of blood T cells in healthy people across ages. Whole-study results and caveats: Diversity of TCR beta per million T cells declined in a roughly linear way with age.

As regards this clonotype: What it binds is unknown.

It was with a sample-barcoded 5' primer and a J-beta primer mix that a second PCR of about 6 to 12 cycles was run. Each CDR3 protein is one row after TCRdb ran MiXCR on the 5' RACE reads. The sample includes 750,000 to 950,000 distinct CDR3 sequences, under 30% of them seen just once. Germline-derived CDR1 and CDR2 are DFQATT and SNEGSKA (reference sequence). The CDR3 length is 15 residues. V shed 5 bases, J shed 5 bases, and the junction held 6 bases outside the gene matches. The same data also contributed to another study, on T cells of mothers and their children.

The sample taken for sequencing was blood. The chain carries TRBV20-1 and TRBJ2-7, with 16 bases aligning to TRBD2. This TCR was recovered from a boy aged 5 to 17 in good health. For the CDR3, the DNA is TGCAGTGCTGTCCCGGGACTAGCGGGGGGGCACGAGCAGTACTTC. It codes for CSAVPGLAGGHEQYF.